The clone carrying this T cell receptor beta chain was seen repeatedly, ten times or more. Its antigen remains unidentified. The sample is drawn from a study of T-cell reconstitution after alpha-beta-depleted transplantation in children. The junction had 6 bases not matched to a gene; V was cut back by 5 bases and J by 4 bases. The germline V gene has CDR1 SGHTA and CDR2 FQGNSA. The CDR3 runs 16 residues. General study results and limits: Where alpha-beta T cells came from about two months after transplant was reportedly several hundred expanded graft clones.

The library targeted TCRbeta and was prepared with unique molecular identifiers. Each CDR3 protein gets one entry after TCRdb re-called the PCR reads with MiXCR. The sample lists about 210,000 distinct CDR3 sequences; over 15% were seen once. The V call is TRBV7-2, the J call TRBJ2-1; 12 bases agree with TRBD2. Source: PBMCs, mostly from graft donor cells, taken 360 days after TCRalphabeta/CD19-depleted stem cell transplant. This receptor was obtained from a male patient aged 2 to 10 who had a stem cell transplant for acute lymphoblastic leukemia, so the T cells may come from the graft donor. The CDR3 spells CASSDRLAGAYNEQFF. In DNA form, the CDR3 reads TGTGCCAGCAGCGACCGACTAGCGGGAGCGTACAATGAGCAGTTCTTC. Full variable domain (rest looked up from reference TRBV7-2 and TRBJ2-1): GAGVSQSPSNKVTEKGKDVELRCDPISGHTALYWYRQSLGQGLEFLIYFQGNSAPDKSGLPSDRFSAERTGGSVSTLTIQRTQQEDSAVYLCASSDRLAGAYNEQFFGPGTRLTVL.